This T cell receptor (beta chain) is drawn from a study of regulatory T cells in long-lasting Graves disease. Study results and limitations: Under persistent disease, TRBV28, TRBJ1-2 and TRBJ2-5 were used preferentially. Exclusively peripheral blood, rather than thyroid tissue, was studied.

In building TCR beta libraries, iRepertoire HTBI primers were used together with Arm-PCR of CDR3 regions. TCRdb analysed the multiplex PCR reads with MiXCR anew, one entry per CDR3 protein. The repertoire consists of 420,000 or so distinct CDR3 sequences, with 15% to 20% occurring once and the leading ten covering under 30%. This sample's time point: newly diagnosed GD, antithyroid drugs for less than 3 months. From RNA extracted from PBMCs, the TCR library was made. This clonotype has at least ten counts. What it binds is not known. This CDR3 has 14 residues. V gave up 4 bases and J gave up 3 bases, with 12 bases separating them. Germline V CDR1 and CDR2: LGHDT, YNNKEL (reference sequence). Another study also made use of these data, one on T cells in Graves' hyperthyroidism and ophthalmopathy. Per that study: HTBI primers were the set used in a first-round RT-PCR of the TCR CDR3. Ophthalmopathy stood apart from stable hyperthyroidism in a 13 V-J model.

The J gene is TRBJ1-1, the V gene TRBV3-1; maybe TRBD1 (6 bases). The receptor's source is a woman under 30 with Graves disease. This material consisted of peripheral blood mononuclear cells (PBMCs), taken at new diagnosis, from a patient treated with antithyroid drugs. The CDR3 reads CASSPSGGHTEAFF. The CDR3 DNA is TGTGCCAGCAGCCCCTCGGGGGGGCACACTGAAGCTTTCTTT. The whole variable domain, remainder taken from reference TRBV3-1 and TRBJ1-1, is DTAVSQTPKYLVTQMGNDKSIKCEQNLGHDTMYWYKQDSKKFLKIMFSYNNKELIINETVPNRFSPKSPDKAHLNLHINSLELGDSAVYFCASSPSGGHTEAFFGQGTRLTVV.